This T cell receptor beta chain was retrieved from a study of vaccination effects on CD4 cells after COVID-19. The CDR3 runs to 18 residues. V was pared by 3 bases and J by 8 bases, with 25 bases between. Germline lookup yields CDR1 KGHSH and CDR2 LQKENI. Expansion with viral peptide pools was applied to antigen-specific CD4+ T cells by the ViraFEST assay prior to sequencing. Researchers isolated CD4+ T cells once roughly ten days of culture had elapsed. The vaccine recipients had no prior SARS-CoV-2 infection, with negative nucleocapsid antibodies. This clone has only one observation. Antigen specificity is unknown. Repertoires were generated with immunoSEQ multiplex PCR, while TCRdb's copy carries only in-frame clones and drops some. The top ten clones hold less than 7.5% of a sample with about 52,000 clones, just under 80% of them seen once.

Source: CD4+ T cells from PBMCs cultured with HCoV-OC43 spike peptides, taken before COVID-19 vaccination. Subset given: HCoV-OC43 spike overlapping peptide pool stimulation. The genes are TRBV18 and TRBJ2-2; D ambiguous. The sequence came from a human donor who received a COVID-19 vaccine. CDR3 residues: CASSPAIMRTASSGELFF. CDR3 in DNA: TGTGCCAGCTCACCGGCGATTATGAGGACGGCCAGTTCGGGGGAGCTGTTTTTT.